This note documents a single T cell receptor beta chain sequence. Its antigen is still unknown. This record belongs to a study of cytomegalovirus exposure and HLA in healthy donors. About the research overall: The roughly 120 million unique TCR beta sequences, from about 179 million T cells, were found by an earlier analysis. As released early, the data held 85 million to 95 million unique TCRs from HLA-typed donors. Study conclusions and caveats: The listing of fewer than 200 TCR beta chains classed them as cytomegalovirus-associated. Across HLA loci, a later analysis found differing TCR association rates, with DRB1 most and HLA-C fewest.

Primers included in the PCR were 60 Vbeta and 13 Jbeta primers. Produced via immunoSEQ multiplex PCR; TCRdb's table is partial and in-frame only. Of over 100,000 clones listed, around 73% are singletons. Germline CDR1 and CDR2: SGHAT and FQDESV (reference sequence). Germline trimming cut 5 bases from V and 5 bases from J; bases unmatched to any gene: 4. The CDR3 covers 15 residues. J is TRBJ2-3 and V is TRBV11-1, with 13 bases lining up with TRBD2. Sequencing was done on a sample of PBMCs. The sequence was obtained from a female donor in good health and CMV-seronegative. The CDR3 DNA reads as TGTGCCAGCAGCGAAAGGACTAGCGGGAGAGATACGCAGTATTTT. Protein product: CASSERTSGRDTQYF.